The 20 T cell receptor beta chains reported below all come from one sample, sequenced in a study of T cell responses to AZD1222 COVID-19 vaccine. TCRdb's copy holds only in-frame clones and misses some; the assay was immunoSEQ multiplex PCR. The sample includes approximately 110,000 clones, 80% to 90% of them seen just once. Material: peripheral blood, obtained on day 0 of AZD1222 vaccination. These receptors came from an adult in good health.

V usage is TRBV5-1 and J usage is TRBJ2-1; possibly TRBD1 for D (5 bases). V lost 1 base and J 6 bases, leaving 11 bases between the germline ends. This CDR3 is 14 amino acids long. In germline, CDR1 is SGHRS, CDR2 YFSETQ. The CDR3 loop is CASSLQGALNEQFF. The CDR3 coding sequence is TGCGCCAGCAGCTTGCAAGGGGCCCTCAATGAGCAGTTCTTC.

This rearrangement joins TRBV12-3 or TRBV12-4 to TRBJ1-2; maybe TRBD1 (6 bases). CDR3 length equals 13 residues. Trimming cost V 6 bases and J 7 bases, with 15 bases left between them. CDR3 DNA: TGTGCCAGCAGAATACAGGGTTTCGGTGGCTACACCTTC. Its protein is CASRIQGFGGYTF.

With regard to this clone: Germline is not matched at one junction end, which may reflect a read error. The chain recombines TRBV19 with TRBJ1-5; 8 nucleotides match TRBD1. The CDR3 loop spans 12 amino acids. Germline lookup yields CDR1 LNHDA and CDR2 SQIVND (reference sequence). CDR3 amino acids: CASSNPPGQEGF. CDR3 bases: TGTGCCAGTAGTAACCCACCGGGACAGGAGGGTTTT.

The chain combines TRBV11-3 with TRBJ2-2; D is ambiguous. Germline V gene lookup returns CDR1 SGHNT and CDR2 YENEEA. V dropped 3 bases and J dropped 2 bases, with 10 bases sitting between them. The length of the CDR3 is 15 residues. CDR3 in DNA: TGTGCCAGCAGCTTGGGCGGAACAAACACCGGGGAGCTGTTTTTT. Translating it yields CASSLGGTNTGELFF. The entire variable domain, with the rest obtained from reference TRBV11-3 and TRBJ2-2, is as follows: EAGVVQSPRYKIIEKKQPVAFWCNPISGHNTLYWYLQNLGQGPELLIRYENEEAVDDSQLPKDRFSAERLKGVDSTLKIQPAELGDSAVYLCASSLGGTNTGELFFGEGSRLTVL.

CDR3 amino acids: CASDGRGDTEAFF. CDR3 nucleotide sequence: TGTGCCAGCGACGGCAGGGGGGACACTGAAGCTTTCTTT. This chain connects TRBV12-3 or TRBV12-4 to TRBJ1-1, with TRBD1 matching 7 bases. With V trimmed by 8 bases and J by 3 bases, 6 bases remained unmatched. The CDR3 spans 13 residues.

J is TRBJ2-1 and V is TRBV12-3 or TRBV12-4, with D unclear. The CDR3 extends over 12 amino acids. V lost 6 bases, J lost 9 bases, and 12 bases lay in between. The CDR3 region is CASSDARVEQFF. CDR3 bases: TGTGCCAGCAGCGACGCACGGGTTGAGCAGTTCTTC.

This chain uses TRBV6-5 with TRBJ1-2; D gene unclear. The V end lost 4 bases, the J end lost 2 bases, and 11 bases lay between the germline ends. This CDR3 is built from 14 residues. CDR1 and CDR2 from the germline V gene are MNHEY and SVGAGI. CDR3 residues: CASSFFGGNYGYTF. CDR3 nucleotides: TGTGCCAGCAGTTTTTTTGGTGGGAACTATGGCTACACCTTC.

This clone was recorded a few times. The chain carries TRBV4-3 and TRBJ2-3; possibly TRBD2 for D (5 bases). Deletions cut 2 bases from V and 4 bases from J, with 13 bases between. The CDR3 runs to 15 residues. Germline CDR1 LGHNA, CDR2 YSLEER. CDR3 DNA sequence: TGCGCCAGCAGCCAAAGTCGGCGGACTTCAGATACGCAGTATTTT. Its protein product is CASSQSRRTSDTQYF.

This chain connects TRBV12-3 or TRBV12-4 to TRBJ2-7, with D possibly matching TRBD1 (5 bases). The CDR3 covers 13 residues. The V and J ends lost 1 base and 6 bases respectively, with 10 bases between them. The CDR3 DNA follows: TGTGCCAGCAGTTTAGGGGGCCCCGCCGAGCAGTACTTC. This codes for CASSLGGPAEQYF.

This chain uses TRBV5-5 with TRBJ1-1; 8 nucleotides line up with TRBD1. Losses at the gene ends were 3 bases for V and 1 base for J; bases not matched to a gene: 5. Germline CDR1 is SGHKS and CDR2 is YYEKEE (reference sequence). This CDR3 is 15 amino acids long. The CDR3 DNA reads as TGTGCCAGCAGCTCCTTCAGGGGGCCGAACACTGAAGCTTTCTTT. This codes for CASSSFRGPNTEAFF.

The V call is TRBV27, the J call TRBJ2-3, with 10 nucleotides matching TRBD2. Trimming at V came to 3 bases and at J to 1 base, leaving 4 bases not matched to a gene. The CDR3 is 16 residues long. Germline V gene lookup returns CDR1 MNHEY and CDR2 SMNVEV (reference sequence). The DNA of the CDR3 is TGTGCCAGCAGTTTTACTAGCGGGGACCGCACAGATACGCAGTATTTT. It specifies CASSFTSGDRTDTQYF.

The sample holds one count of this clone. CDR3: CASSLSGTGLSNQPQHF. The DNA of the CDR3 is TGTGCCAGCAGCTTATCCGGGACAGGCCTTAGCAATCAGCCCCAGCATTTT. The genes are TRBV7-8 and TRBJ1-5, with TRBD1 matching over 8 bases. The CDR3 has 17 amino acids. The J segment lost 0 bases and the V segment lost 2 bases, leaving 6 bases of the junction unmatched. Per germline, CDR1 SGHVS and CDR2 FQNEAQ.

This clone turned up a few times. This chain links TRBV7-9 with TRBJ2-7; 7 bases agree with TRBD1. The CDR3 length is 15 residues. Germline V gives CDR1 SEHNR, CDR2 FQNEAQ (reference sequence). V lost 2 bases to trimming and J lost 6 bases; unmatched junction nucleotides: 10. CDR3 protein: CASSLPAGGLGEQYF. In DNA, the CDR3 is TGTGCCAGCAGCTTACCGGCAGGGGGTCTCGGCGAGCAGTACTTC.

The chain uses TRBV30 and TRBJ1-6, with D hard to call. The CDR3 is 11 residues long. Germline CDR1 reads GTSNPN; CDR2 reads SVGIG (reference sequence). The germline V and J ends were trimmed by 3 bases and 9 bases, with 6 bases remaining between them. The CDR3: CAWSEGSPLHF. The CDR3 DNA sequence: TGTGCCTGGAGCGAAGGTTCACCCCTCCACTTT.

This clone came up a few times. The genes are TRBV3-1 (or the pseudogene TRBV3-2) and TRBJ2-3; D possibly matches TRBD1 or TRBD2 (5 bases each). Germline CDR1 LGHDT, CDR2 YNNKEL (reference sequence). This CDR3 is built from 15 residues. V was clipped by 7 bases and J by 0 bases, with 14 bases between them. The CDR3 loop reads CASTPGTASTDTQYF. The CDR3 nucleotides read TGTGCCAGCACGCCCGGGACGGCGAGCACAGATACGCAGTATTTT.

The J gene is TRBJ2-7, the V gene TRBV4-3, with a weak D call TRBD2 (6 bases). V dropped 0 bases and J dropped 3 bases, with 18 bases sitting between them. The CDR3 runs 17 residues. Per the germline V gene, CDR1 is LGHNA and CDR2 is YSLEER. In nucleotides, the CDR3 is TGCGCCAGCAGCCAAGATCGGGGGACCGGGCAGGGCTACGAGCAGTACTTC. Residues: CASSQDRGTGQGYEQYF.

The gene calls are TRBV30 and TRBJ1-3; TRBD1 is a possible D gene (5 bases). V was shortened by 0 bases and J by 0 bases, with 9 bases between the two germline ends. This CDR3 is 15 amino acids long. The germline CDR1 and CDR2 sequences are GTSNPN and SVGIG (reference sequence). The CDR3 DNA is TGTGCCTGGAGTGTAATAGGGGTCTCTGGAAACACCATATATTTT. It is translated as CAWSVIGVSGNTIYF.

The CDR3 DNA reads TGTGCCAGCAGTGGGACAGGGGGACCCCGATGGCCCCAGCATTTT. Translated: CASSGTGGPRWPQHF. The chain is built from TRBV27 and TRBJ1-5, with 11 bases lining up with TRBD1. Germline trimming cut 5 bases from V and 9 bases from J; bases unmatched to any gene: 9. There are 15 residues in the CDR3. Looked up from germline, CDR1 is MNHEY and CDR2 is SMNVEV (reference sequence).

DNA for the CDR3: TGTGCCAGTAGTGCGGTTACAGGGGGTAGGGAAAAACTGTTTTTT. This gives the protein CASSAVTGGREKLFF. This sequence joins TRBV19 and TRBJ1-4, with 8 positions matching TRBD1. Germline-derived CDR1 and CDR2 are LNHDA and SQIVND (reference sequence). This CDR3 has 15 amino acids. V lost 5 bases, J lost 8 bases, and 10 bases stayed unmatched.

V usage is TRBV2 and J usage is TRBJ2-2; D gene ambiguous. This CDR3 region has 12 residues. V was cut by 11 bases and J by 5 bases, with 12 bases left in between. CDR1 and CDR2 (germline): SNHLY, FYNNEI. In DNA, the CDR3 is TGTGCCCAGCTGGGGAAGACCGGGGAGCTGTTTTTT. Protein sequence: CAQLGKTGELFF.